A single T cell receptor (beta chain) is shown here with its context. The antigen remains undetermined. The data derive from a study of vaccination effects on CD4 cells after COVID-19. Profiling relied on immunoSEQ multiplex PCR, and the TCRdb table lists in-frame clones only, not all of them. The sample carries some 22,000 clones, under 85% recorded once. Expansion with viral peptide pools was applied to antigen-specific CD4+ T cells by the ViraFEST assay prior to sequencing. The culture ran for about 11 days, and then CD4+ T cells were isolated. Each participant received a vaccine that was either BNT162b2 or mRNA-1273, given as two doses. General study points: Few convalescent patients, and no early post-infection timepoints, were available to the study. Within healthy vaccinees, only 1 of 255 vaccine-induced clones displayed cross-reactivity with common cold coronaviruses.

The CDR3 spans 16 residues. Trimming at V came to 10 bases and at J to 4 bases, leaving 8 bases not matched to a gene. Per germline, CDR1 ENHRY and CDR2 SYGVKD. The chain carries TRBV10-3 and TRBJ2-3; 16 bases match TRBD2. The sample consisted of CD4+ T cells from PBMCs cultured with HCoV-NL63 spike peptides, taken after COVID-19 vaccination. The sequence was obtained from a human donor who received a COVID-19 vaccine. DNA of the CDR3: TGTGCCACTCAACTGGGGACTAGCGGGAGGGCAGATACGCAGTATTTT. Protein: CATQLGTSGRADTQYF.